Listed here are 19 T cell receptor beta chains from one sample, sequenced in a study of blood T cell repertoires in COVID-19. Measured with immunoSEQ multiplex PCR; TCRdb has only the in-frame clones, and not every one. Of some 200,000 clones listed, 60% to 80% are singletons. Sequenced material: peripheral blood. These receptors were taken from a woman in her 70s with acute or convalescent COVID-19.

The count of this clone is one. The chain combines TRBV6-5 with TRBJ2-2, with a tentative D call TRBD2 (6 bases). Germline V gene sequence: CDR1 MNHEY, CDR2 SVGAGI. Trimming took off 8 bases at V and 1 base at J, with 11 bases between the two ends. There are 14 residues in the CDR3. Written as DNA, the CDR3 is TGTGCCAGCGGGGGAGGTCTGAACACCGGGGAGCTGTTTTTT. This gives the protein CASGGGLNTGELFF.

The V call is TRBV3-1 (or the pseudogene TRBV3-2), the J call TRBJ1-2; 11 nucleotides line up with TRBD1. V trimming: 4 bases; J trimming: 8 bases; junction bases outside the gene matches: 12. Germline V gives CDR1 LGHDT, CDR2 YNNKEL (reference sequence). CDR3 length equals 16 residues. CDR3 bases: TGTGCCAGCAGCCCTGGACAGGGGGCAGCGTCTGGAGGCTACACCTTC. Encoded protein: CASSPGQGAASGGYTF.

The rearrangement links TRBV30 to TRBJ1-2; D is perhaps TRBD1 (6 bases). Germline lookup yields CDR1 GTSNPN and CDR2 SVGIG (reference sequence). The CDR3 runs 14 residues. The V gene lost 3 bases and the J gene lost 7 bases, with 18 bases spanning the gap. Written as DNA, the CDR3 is TGTGCCTGGAGCAAAAAATCCCAGGGGACTGGCTACACCTTC. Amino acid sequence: CAWSKKSQGTGYTF.

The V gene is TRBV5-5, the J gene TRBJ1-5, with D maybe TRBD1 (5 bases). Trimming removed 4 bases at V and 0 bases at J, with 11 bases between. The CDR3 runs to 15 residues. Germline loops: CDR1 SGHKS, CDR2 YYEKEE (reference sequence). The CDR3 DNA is TGTGCCAGCAGCCTGGGGCTCCCTAGCAATCAGCCCCAGCATTTT. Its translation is CASSLGLPSNQPQHF. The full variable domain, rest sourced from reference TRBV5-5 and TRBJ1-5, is DAGVTQSPTHLIKTRGQQVTLRCSPISGHKSVSWYQQVLGQGPQFIFQYYEKEERGRGNFPDRFSARQFPNYSSELNVNALLLGDSALYLCASSLGLPSNQPQHFGDGTRLSIL.

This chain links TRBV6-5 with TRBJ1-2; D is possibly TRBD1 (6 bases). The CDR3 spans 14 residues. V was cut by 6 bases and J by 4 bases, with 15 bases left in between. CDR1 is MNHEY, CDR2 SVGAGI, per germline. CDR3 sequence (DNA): TGTGCCAGCAGGGGATTCACAGGGAGCTATGGCTACACCTTC. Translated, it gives CASRGFTGSYGYTF.

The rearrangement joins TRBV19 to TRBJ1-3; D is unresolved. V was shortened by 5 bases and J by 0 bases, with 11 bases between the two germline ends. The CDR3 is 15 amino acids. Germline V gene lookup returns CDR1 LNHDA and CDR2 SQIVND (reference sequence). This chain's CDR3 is CASSLTENSGNTIYF. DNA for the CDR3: TGTGCCAGTAGTCTTACAGAGAACTCTGGAAACACCATATATTTT.

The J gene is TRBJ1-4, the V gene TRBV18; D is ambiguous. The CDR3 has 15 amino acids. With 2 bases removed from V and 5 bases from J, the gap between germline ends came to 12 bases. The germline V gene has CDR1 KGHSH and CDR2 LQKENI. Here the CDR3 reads CASSPWQEPNEKLFF. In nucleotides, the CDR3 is TGTGCCAGCTCACCATGGCAGGAACCAAATGAAAAACTGTTTTTT.

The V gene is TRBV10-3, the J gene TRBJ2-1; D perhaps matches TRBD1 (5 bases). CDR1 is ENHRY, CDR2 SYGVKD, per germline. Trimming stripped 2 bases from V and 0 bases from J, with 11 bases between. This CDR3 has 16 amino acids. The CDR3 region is CAISEPDSTSYNEQFF. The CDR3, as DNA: TGTGCCATCAGTGAGCCCGACAGCACCTCCTACAATGAGCAGTTCTTC.

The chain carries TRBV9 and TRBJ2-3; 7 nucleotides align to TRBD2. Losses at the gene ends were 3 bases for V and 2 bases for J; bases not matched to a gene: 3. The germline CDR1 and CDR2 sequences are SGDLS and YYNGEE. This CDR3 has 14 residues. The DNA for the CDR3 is TGTGCCAGCAGCGGACTAGCTTTCACAGATACGCAGTATTTT. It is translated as CASSGLAFTDTQYF.

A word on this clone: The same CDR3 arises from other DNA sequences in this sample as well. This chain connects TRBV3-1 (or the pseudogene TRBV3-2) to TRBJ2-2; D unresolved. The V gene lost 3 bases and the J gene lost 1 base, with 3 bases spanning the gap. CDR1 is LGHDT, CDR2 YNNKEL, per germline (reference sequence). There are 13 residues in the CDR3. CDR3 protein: CASSHRNTGELFF. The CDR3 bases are TGTGCCAGCAGCCATAGGAACACCGGGGAGCTGTTTTTT.

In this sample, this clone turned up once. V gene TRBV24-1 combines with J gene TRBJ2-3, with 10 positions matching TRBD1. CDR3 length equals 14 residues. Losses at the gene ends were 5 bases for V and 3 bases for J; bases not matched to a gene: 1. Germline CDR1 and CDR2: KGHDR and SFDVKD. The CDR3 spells CATSGTGGTDTQYF. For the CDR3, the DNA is TGTGCCACCAGTGGGACAGGGGGAACAGATACGCAGTATTTT.

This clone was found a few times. CDR3: CASSETGGRSPLHF. As DNA, the CDR3 is TGTGCCAGCAGCGAGACAGGGGGCCGTTCACCCCTCCACTTT. The chain carries TRBV6-6 and TRBJ1-6; 10 bases match TRBD1. Germline V gene sequence: CDR1 MNHNY, CDR2 SVGAGI (reference sequence). V trimming: 6 bases; J trimming: 9 bases; junction bases outside the gene matches: 5. The length of the CDR3 is 14 residues.

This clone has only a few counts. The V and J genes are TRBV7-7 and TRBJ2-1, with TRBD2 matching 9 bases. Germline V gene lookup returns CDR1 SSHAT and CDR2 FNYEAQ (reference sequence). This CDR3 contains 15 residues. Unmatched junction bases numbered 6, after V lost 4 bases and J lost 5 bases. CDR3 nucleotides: TGTGCCAGCAGCTCCGGGACTAGCCCTCACAATGAGCAGTTCTTC. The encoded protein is CASSSGTSPHNEQFF. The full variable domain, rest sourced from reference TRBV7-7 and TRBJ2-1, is GAGVSQSPRYKVTKRGQDVTLRCDPISSHATLYWYQQALGQGPEFLTYFNYEAQPDKSGLPSDRFSAERPEGSISTLTIQRTEQRDSAMYRCASSSGTSPHNEQFFGPGTRLTVL.

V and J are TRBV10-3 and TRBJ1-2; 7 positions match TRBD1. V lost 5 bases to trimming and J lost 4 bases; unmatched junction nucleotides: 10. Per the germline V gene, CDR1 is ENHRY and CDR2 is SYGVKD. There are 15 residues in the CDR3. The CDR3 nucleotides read TGTGCCATCAGTCGATATGGGGGACAGCGCTATGGCTACACCTTC. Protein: CAISRYGGQRYGYTF.

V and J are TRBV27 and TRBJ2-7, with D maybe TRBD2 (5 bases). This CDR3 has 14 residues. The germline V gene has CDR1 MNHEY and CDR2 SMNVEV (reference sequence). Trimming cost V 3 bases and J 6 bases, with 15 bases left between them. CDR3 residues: CASSFLRETGEQYF. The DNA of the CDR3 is TGTGCCAGCAGTTTCTTGAGGGAAACTGGCGAGCAGTACTTC.

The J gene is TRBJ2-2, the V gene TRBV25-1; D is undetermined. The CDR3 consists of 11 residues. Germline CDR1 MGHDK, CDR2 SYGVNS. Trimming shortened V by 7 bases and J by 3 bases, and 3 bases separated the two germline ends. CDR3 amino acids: CASTYTGELFF. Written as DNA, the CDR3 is TGTGCCAGCACCTACACCGGGGAGCTGTTTTTT.

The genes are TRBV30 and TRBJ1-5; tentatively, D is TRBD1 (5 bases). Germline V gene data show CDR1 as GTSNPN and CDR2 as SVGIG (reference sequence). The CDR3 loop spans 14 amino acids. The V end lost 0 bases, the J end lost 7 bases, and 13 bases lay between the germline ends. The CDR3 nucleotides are TGTGCCTGGAGTGTAGGTCAGGGTGACCAGCCCCAGCATTTT. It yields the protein CAWSVGQGDQPQHF.

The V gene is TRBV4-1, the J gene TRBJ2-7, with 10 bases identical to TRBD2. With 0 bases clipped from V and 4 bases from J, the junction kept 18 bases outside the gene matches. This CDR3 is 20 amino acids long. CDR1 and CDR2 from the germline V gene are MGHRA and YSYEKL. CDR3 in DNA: TGCGCCAGCAGCCAAGAGGTTTGGCTAGCGGGAGAGGAGTTGGGTTACGAGCAGTACTTC. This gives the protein CASSQEVWLAGEELGYEQYF.

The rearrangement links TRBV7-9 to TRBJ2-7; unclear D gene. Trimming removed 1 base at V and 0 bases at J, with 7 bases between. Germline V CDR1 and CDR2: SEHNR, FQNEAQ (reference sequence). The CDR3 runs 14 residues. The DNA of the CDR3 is TGTGCCAGCAGCTTAGGTCCGAGCTCCTACGAGCAGTACTTC. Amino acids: CASSLGPSSYEQYF. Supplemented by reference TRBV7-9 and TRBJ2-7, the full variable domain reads DTGVSQNPRHKITKRGQNVTFRCDPISEHNRLYWYRQTLGQGPEFLTYFQNEAQLEKSRLLSDRFSAERPKGSFSTLEIQRTEQGDSAMYLCASSLGPSSYEQYFGPGTRLTVT.